This T cell receptor (beta chain) stems from a study of OX40 agonist ivuxolimab in advanced cancers. Overall study context: About 40% of patients had received prior checkpoint inhibitor therapy. Whole-study findings and limits: In general, CD8+ T cells held more expanded clones than CD4+ did, on average.

Trimming stripped 0 bases from V and 3 bases from J, with 6 bases between. The CDR3 covers 13 residues. Per the germline V gene, CDR1 is MNHEY and CDR2 is SVGAGI. The protocol was immunoSEQ multiplex PCR, while the TCRdb copy is restricted to in-frame clones and leaves out a portion. Of about 12,000 clones in the sample, about 80% were seen once. Of note for this clone: Its antigen is as yet unknown.

J is TRBJ2-7 and V is TRBV6-5; the D call may be TRBD1 or TRBD2 (5 bases each). This TCR came from an adult with an advanced solid tumor such as melanoma, head and neck, liver or kidney cancer. This specimen was CD4+ or CD8+ T cells sorted from blood, taken in a trial of the OX40 agonist ivuxolimab. In DNA form, the CDR3 reads TGTGCCAGCAGTTACTCGAGGGGCTACGAGCAGTACTTC. It translates to CASSYSRGYEQYF.